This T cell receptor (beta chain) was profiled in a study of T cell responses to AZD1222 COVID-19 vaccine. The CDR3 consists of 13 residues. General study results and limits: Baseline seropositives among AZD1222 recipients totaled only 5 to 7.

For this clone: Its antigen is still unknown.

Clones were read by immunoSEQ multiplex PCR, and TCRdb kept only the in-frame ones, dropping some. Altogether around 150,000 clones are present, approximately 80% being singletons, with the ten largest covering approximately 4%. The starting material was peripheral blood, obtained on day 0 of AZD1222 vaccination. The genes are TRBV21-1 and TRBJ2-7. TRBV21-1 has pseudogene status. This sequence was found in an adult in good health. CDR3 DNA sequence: TGTGCCAGCAGCAAAACCCGCCTTTCCGAGCAGTACTTC. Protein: CASSKTRLSEQYF.